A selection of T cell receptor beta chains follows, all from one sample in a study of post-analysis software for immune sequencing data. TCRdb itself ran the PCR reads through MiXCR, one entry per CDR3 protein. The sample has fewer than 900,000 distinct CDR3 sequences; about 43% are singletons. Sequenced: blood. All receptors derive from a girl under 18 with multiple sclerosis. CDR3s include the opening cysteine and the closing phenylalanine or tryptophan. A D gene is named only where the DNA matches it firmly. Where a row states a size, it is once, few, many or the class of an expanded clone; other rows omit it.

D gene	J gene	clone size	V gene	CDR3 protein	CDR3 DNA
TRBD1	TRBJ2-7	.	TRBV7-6	CASSRGTDPYYEQYF	TGTGCCAGCAGCAGGGGGACAGACCCATATTACGAGCAGTACTTC
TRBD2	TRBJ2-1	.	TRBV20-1	CSARALGLAYNEQFF	TGCAGTGCTAGAGCCCTAGGACTAGCTTACAATGAGCAGTTCTTC
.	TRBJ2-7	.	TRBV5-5	CASSVQGYYEQYF	TGTGCCAGCAGCGTACAGGGTTACTACGAGCAGTACTTC
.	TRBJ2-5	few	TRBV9	CASSVGDGSGTQYF	TGTGCCAGCAGCGTAGGGGACGGCAGTGGGACCCAGTACTTC
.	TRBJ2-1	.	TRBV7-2	CASSLGGFVYNEQFF	TGTGCCAGCAGCTTAGGCGGGTTCGTCTACAATGAGCAGTTCTTC
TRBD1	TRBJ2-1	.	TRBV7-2	CASTQGQGLGNEQFF	TGTGCCAGCACCCAGGGACAGGGACTGGGCAATGAGCAGTTCTTC
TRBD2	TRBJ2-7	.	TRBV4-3	CASSQDYSSGAYEQYF	TGCGCCAGCAGCCAAGATTATTCTAGCGGAGCCTACGAGCAGTACTTC
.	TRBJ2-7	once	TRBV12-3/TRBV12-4	CASSWGGMGEQYF	TGTGCCAGCAGTTGGGGCGGGATGGGCGAGCAGTACTTC
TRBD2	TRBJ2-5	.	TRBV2	CASRSGRTQETQYF	TGTGCCAGCAGAAGCGGGAGAACACAAGAGACCCAGTACTTC
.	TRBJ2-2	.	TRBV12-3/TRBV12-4	CASSLTRVGTGELFF	TGTGCCAGCAGTTTAACCAGGGTTGGTACCGGGGAGCTGTTTTTT
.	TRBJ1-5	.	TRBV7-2	CASSLAGFGASNQPQHF	TGTGCCAGCAGCTTAGCGGGATTCGGGGCAAGCAATCAGCCCCAGCATTTT
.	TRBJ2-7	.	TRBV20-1	CSAREITSLEQYF	TGCAGTGCTAGAGAGATTACTTCCCTCGAGCAGTACTTC
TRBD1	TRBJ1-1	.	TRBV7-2	CASSLPVDRGVPSTEAFF	TGTGCTAGCAGCCTCCCAGTCGACAGGGGTGTCCCGAGCACTGAAGCTTTCTTT
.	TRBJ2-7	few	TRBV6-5	CASRNRYEQYF	TGTGCCAGCCGCAACAGGTACGAGCAGTACTTC
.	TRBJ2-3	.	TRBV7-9	CASAGDTQYF	TGTGCCAGCGCGGGAGATACGCAGTATTTT
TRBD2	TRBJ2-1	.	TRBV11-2	CASYGREGRQFF	TGTGCCAGCTATGGACGGGAGGGCAGACAGTTCTTC
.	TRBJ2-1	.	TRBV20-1	CSARGLVHNEQFF	TGCAGTGCTAGAGGCTTAGTCCACAATGAGCAGTTCTTC
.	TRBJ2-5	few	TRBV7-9	CASSPKLDLETQYF	TGTGCCAGCAGCCCTAAACTAGATTTGGAGACCCAGTACTTC
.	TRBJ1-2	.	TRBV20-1	CSAGDGEGGNYGYTF	TGCAGTGCTGGAGATGGGGAGGGTGGGAACTATGGCTACACCTTC
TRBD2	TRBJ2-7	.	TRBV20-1	CSALGTSGSQEQYF	TGCAGTGCCCTTGGGACTAGCGGGAGTCAGGAGCAGTACTTC
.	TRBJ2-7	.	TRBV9	CASSVAPRGGASEQYF	TGTGCCAGCAGCGTAGCCCCCAGAGGTGGGGCGAGCGAGCAGTACTTC
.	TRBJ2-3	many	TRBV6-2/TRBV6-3	CASSPGGPTDTQYF	TGTGCCAGCAGCCCGGGTGGGCCCACAGATACGCAGTATTTT
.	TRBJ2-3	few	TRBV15	CATSRDLFTDTQYF	TGTGCCACCAGCAGAGACCTCTTCACAGATACGCAGTATTTT
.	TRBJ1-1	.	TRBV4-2	CASSQGLGGNTEAFF	TGTGCCAGCAGCCAAGGGCTAGGGGGGAACACTGAAGCTTTCTTT
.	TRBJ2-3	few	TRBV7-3	CASSPGILPDTDTQYF	TGTGCCAGCAGCCCCGGGATACTCCCTGACACAGATACGCAGTATTTT
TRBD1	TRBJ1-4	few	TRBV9	CASSARQGDNEKLFF	TGTGCCAGCAGCGCACGACAGGGAGATAATGAAAAACTGTTTTTT
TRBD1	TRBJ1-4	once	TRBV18	CASKLRTGDEKLFF	TGTGCCAGCAAGTTGAGGACAGGGGATGAAAAACTGTTTTTT
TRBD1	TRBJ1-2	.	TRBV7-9	CASSPRDRVFDGYTF	TGTGCCAGCAGCCCTAGGGACAGGGTGTTTGATGGCTACACCTTC
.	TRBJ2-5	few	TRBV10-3	CATTDREETQYF	TGTGCCACCACTGATAGGGAAGAGACCCAGTACTTC